Here is one TCR beta chain with its context. Its specificity is not known. This specimen belongs to a study of T cell responses to AZD1222 COVID-19 vaccine. The study's findings and limits: Close to half of all spike-specific TCRs reportedly target regions of the variants that are unmutated. Seropositive AZD1222 recipients at baseline numbered only 6 or 7. Clonal diversity was possibly underestimated; the donors were predominantly white British and more often female. Once two AZD1222 doses were given, Spike-specific TCR breadth and depth went up.

Method: immunoSEQ multiplex PCR; TCRdb's copy keeps in-frame clones and lacks some. The table records approximately 64,000 clones, about 90% of them present only once. The germline gives CDR1 SGHDN, CDR2 FVKESK. The CDR3 has 11 residues. V trimming: 7 bases; J trimming: 12 bases; junction bases outside the gene matches: 3. This TCR came from an adult who received the MenACWY meningococcal vaccine as a control. The sequences come from peripheral blood, collected 28 days after the second dose of the MenACWY control vaccine. This chain connects TRBV14 to TRBJ2-1; 10 bases match TRBD2. DNA of the CDR3: TGTGCCAGCACAAGCGGGAGGGCGCAGTTCTTC. It specifies CASTSGRAQFF.